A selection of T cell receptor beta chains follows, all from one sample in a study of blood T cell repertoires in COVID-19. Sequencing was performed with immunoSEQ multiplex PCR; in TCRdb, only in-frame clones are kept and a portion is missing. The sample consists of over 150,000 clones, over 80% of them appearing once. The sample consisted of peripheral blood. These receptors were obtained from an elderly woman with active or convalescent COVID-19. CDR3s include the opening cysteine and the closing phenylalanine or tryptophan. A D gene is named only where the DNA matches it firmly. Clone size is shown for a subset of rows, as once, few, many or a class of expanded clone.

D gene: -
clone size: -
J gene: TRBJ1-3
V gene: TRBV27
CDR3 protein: CASSSGGRGNTIYF
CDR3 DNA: TGTGCCAGCAGTTCCGGGGGAAGAGGAAACACCATATATTTT

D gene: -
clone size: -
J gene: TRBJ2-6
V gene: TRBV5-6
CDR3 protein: CASSLTESGANVLTF
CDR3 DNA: TGTGCCAGCAGCTTGACAGAGTCTGGGGCCAACGTCCTGACTTTC

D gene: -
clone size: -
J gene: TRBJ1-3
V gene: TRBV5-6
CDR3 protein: CASSPGEGVLGNTIYF
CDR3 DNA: TGTGCCAGCAGCCCCGGTGAGGGGGTACTTGGAAACACCATATATTTT

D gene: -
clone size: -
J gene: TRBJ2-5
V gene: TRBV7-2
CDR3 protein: CASSPIGGLQETQYF
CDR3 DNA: TGTGCCAGCAGTCCGATCGGAGGCCTACAAGAGACCCAGTACTTC

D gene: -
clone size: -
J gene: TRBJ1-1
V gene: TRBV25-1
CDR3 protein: CASSDRTEAFF
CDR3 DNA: TGTGCCAGCAGTGATCGCACTGAAGCTTTCTTT

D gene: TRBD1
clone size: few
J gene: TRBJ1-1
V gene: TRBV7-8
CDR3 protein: CASSLTGVGLWDTEAFF
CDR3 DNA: TGTGCCAGCAGCTTGACAGGGGTGGGATTGTGGGACACTGAAGCTTTCTTT

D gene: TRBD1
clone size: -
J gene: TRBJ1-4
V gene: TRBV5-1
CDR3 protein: CASSLEGTGNEKLFF
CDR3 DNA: TGCGCCAGCAGCTTGGAAGGGACAGGGAATGAAAAACTGTTTTTT

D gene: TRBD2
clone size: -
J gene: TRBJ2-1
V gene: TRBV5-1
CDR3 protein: CASSLTSGGSSYNEQFF
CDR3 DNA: TGCGCCAGCAGCTTGACTAGCGGGGGTTCTTCCTACAATGAGCAGTTCTTC

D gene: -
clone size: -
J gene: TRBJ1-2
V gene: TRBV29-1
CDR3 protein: CSVEERGQLYGYTF
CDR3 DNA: TGCAGCGTTGAAGAAAGGGGTCAGTTGTATGGCTACACCTTC

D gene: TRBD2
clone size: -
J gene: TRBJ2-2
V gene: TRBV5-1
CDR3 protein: CASSLRTSETGELFF
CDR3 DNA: TGCGCCAGCAGCTTGCGTACTAGCGAAACCGGGGAGCTGTTTTTT

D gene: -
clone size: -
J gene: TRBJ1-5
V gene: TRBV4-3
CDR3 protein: CASSQDLREPQHF
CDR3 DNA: TGCGCCAGCAGCCAAGATCTTCGTGAGCCCCAGCATTTT

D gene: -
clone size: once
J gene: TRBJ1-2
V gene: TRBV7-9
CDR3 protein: CASRRDNPYGYTF
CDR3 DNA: TGTGCCAGCAGACGGGACAACCCCTATGGCTACACCTTC

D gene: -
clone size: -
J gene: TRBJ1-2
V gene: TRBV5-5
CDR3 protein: CASSSDSGLPYGYTF
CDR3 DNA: TGTGCCAGCAGCTCGGATTCAGGGCTACCCTATGGCTACACCTTC

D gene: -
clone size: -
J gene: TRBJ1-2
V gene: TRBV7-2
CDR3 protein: CASSLESGLWGYTF
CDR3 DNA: TGTGCCAGCAGCTTAGAATCAGGCCTCTGGGGCTACACCTTC

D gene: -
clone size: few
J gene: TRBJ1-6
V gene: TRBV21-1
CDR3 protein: CASRPPGTGSPSSYNSPLHF
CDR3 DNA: TGTGCCAGCAGACCCCCCGGGACAGGATCGCCGAGCTCCTATAATTCACCCCTCCACTTT

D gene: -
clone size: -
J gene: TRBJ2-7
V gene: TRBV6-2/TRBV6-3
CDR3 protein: CASSYALWTAYEQYF
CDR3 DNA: TGTGCCAGCAGTTACGCCCTTTGGACAGCGTACGAGCAGTACTTC

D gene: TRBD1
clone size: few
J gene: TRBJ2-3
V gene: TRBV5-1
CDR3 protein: CASVQGATTDTQYF
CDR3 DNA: TGCGCCAGCGTCCAGGGGGCAACTACAGATACGCAGTATTTT

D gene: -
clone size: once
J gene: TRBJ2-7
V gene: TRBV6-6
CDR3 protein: CASSYSMHFEQYF
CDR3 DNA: TGTGCCAGCAGTTACTCGATGCACTTCGAGCAGTACTTC

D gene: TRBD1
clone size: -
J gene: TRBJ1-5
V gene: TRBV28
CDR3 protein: CASSLGGTGPQPQHF
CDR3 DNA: TGTGCCAGCAGTTTGGGCGGGACAGGGCCTCAGCCCCAGCATTTT

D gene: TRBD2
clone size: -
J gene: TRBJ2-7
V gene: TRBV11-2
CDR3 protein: CASSLGLADPSYEQYF
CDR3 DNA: TGTGCCAGCAGCCTTGGACTAGCGGACCCCTCCTACGAGCAGTACTTC

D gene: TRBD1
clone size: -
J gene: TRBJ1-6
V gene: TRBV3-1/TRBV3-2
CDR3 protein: CASRLKQGSSYNSPLHF
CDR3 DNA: TGTGCCAGCAGGCTTAAACAGGGGAGCTCCTATAATTCACCCCTCCACTTT

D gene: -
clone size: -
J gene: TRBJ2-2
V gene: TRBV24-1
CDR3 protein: CATSDSPNGELFF
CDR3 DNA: TGTGCCACCAGTGATTCGCCTAACGGGGAGCTGTTTTTT

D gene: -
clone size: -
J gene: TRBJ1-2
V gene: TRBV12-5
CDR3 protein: CASGGGTTPYGYTF
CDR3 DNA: TGTGCTAGTGGGGGGGGAACCACACCCTATGGCTACACCTTC

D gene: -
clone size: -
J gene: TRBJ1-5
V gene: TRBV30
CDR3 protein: CAWNEQGRQPQHF
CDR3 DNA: TGTGCCTGGAATGAACAGGGTCGGCAGCCCCAGCATTTT

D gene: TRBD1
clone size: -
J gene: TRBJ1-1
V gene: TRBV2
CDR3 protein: CASSLTGGNTEAFF
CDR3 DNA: TGTGCCAGCAGCCTCACAGGGGGCAACACTGAAGCTTTCTTT

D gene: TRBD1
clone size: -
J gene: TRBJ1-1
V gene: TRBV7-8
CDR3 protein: CASSLPWTGGNENTEAFF
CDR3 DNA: TGTGCCAGCAGCCTCCCTTGGACAGGGGGTAATGAGAACACTGAAGCTTTCTTT

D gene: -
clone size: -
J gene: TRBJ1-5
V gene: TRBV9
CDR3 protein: CASSVEGSGQPQHF
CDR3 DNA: TGTGCCAGCAGCGTAGAAGGGAGTGGACAGCCCCAGCATTTT

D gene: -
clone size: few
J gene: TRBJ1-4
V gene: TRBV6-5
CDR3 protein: CASTLGPVGSEKLFF
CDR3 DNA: TGTGCCAGCACCCTTGGACCTGTGGGGAGTGAAAAACTGTTTTTT

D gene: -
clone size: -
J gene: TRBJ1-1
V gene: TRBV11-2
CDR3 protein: CASSNPPSVINTEAFF
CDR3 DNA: TGTGCCAGCAGCAACCCCCCTAGCGTGATAAACACTGAAGCTTTCTTT

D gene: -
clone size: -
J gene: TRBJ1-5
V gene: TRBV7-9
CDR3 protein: CASGGSYSNQPQHF
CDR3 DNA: TGTGCCAGCGGAGGCAGCTATAGCAATCAGCCCCAGCATTTT

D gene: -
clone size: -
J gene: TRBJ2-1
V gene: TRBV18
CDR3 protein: CASSRQGVYNEQFF
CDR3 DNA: TGTGCCAGCTCACGGCAGGGCGTTTACAATGAGCAGTTCTTC

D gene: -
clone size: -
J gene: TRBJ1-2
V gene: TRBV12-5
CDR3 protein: CASGLGQSLGYTF
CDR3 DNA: TGTGCTAGTGGTTTGGGACAGAGCCTGGGCTACACCTTC

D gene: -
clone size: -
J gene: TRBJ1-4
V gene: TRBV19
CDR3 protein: CASCGPGEKLFF
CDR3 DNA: TGTGCCAGTTGTGGACCGGGGGAAAAACTGTTTTTT

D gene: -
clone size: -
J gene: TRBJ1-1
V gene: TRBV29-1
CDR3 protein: CSVGGAEAFF
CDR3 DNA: TGCAGCGTGGGGGGGGCTGAAGCTTTCTTT

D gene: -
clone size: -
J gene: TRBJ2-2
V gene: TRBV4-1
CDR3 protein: CASSQDQTGELFF
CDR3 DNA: TGCGCCAGCAGCCAAGATCAGACCGGGGAGCTGTTTTTT

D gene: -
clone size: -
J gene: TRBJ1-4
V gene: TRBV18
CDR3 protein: CASSPNQGPSEKLFF
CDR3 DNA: TGTGCCAGCTCACCAAATCAGGGGCCCAGTGAAAAACTGTTTTTT